This T cell receptor beta chain comes out of a study of CD8 T cells in ankylosing spondylitis. V lost 6 bases to trimming and J lost 1 base; unmatched junction nucleotides: 9. The CDR3 length is 16 residues. TCRdb fed the 5' RACE reads into MiXCR, producing one record per CDR3 protein. Here the sample spans 250,000 or so distinct CDR3 sequences, approximately 24% being singletons. Input material: blood, either unsorted or a sorted T cell fraction (not recorded which). This TCR derives from a male donor with ankylosing spondylitis or in good health (not recorded which). The J gene is TRBJ2-3, the V gene TRBV12-3 or TRBV12-4; 8 nucleotides match TRBD1. The CDR3 bases are TGTGCCAGCAGCAGCGGACAGGGAATCGGCACAGATACGCAGTATTTT. Amino acids: CASSSGQGIGTDTQYF.